One sample yielded the 4 T cell receptor beta chains listed below, sequenced in a study of blood T cell repertoires in COVID-19. Sequenced by immunoSEQ multiplex PCR; TCRdb stores in-frame clones only, minus some. Of approximately 300,000 clones in the sample, about 85% are singletons; the top ten hold approximately 6%. Sequencing used PBMCs or T cells enriched from blood (not recorded which). Receptor source: a woman aged 25 to 45 who had recovered from COVID-19.

The rearrangement uses TRBV9 and TRBJ2-3; maybe TRBD2 (6 bases). In germline, CDR1 is SGDLS, CDR2 YYNGEE. Between the trimmed V and J ends, which lost 3 bases and 4 bases, there was a span of 18 bases. The CDR3 has 16 amino acids. CDR3 in amino acids: CASSARGGDRADTQYF. The CDR3 coding sequence is TGTGCCAGCAGCGCCAGAGGCGGGGATCGGGCAGATACGCAGTATTTT.

This chain connects TRBV5-1 to TRBJ1-1, with D unclear. CDR3 length equals 15 residues. Trimming took 0 bases from V and 1 from J, leaving 10 bases between them. From germline, CDR1 is SGHRS and CDR2 YFSETQ. CDR3 bases: TGCGCCAGCAGCTTGGGGGAGACGTCGAACACTGAAGCTTTCTTT. This gives the protein CASSLGETSNTEAFF.

The chain has TRBV19 and TRBJ1-2; possible D gene TRBD1, 5 bases. The CDR3 has 15 residues. Per the germline V gene, CDR1 is LNHDA and CDR2 is SQIVND (reference sequence). With 3 bases removed from V and 3 bases from J, the gap between germline ends came to 14 bases. CDR3 DNA: TGTGCCAGTAGTATTACATACGACAGTTACTATGGCTACACCTTC. Its protein is CASSITYDSYYGYTF.

In this sample, this clone turned up once. V usage is TRBV2 and J usage is TRBJ2-6, with D possibly TRBD1 on 5 matching bases. V shed 3 bases and J shed 1 base, with 7 bases lying between them. Germline V lookup: CDR1 SNHLY, CDR2 FYNNEI. The CDR3 covers 15 residues. CDR3 nucleotides: TGTGCCAGCAGTGACCAGGGATCTGGGGCCAACGTCCTGACTTTC. Translating gives CASSDQGSGANVLTF.